The T cell receptor (beta chain) described here comes from a study of T-cell reconstitution after alpha-beta-depleted transplantation in children. Study conclusions and caveats: Expanded graft clones numbering several hundred reportedly gave rise to alpha-beta T cells about two months after transplant. The study traced high day-60 TCRbeta diversity in some patients to surviving recipient T cells and thymic progenitors. From newly produced T cells came most of the T-cell counts and diversity one year after transplant.

Molecular barcoding with unique molecular identifiers was used for the TCRbeta library. TCRdb processed the PCR reads anew with MiXCR; each CDR3 protein has one entry. Of 150,000 to 200,000 distinct CDR3 sequences in the sample, around 10% were seen once. The sample holds many counts of this clonotype. Antigen unknown. This clonotype was sampled from a boy between 2 and 10 years old with acute myeloid leukemia, due to receive a stem cell transplant. Source: PBMCs, taken before TCRalphabeta/CD19-depleted stem cell transplant.

CDR3 residues: CASSFSAGDTQYF. The CDR3 bases are TGTGCCAGCAGTTTCTCGGCGGGGGATACGCAGTATTTT. This chain joins TRBV7-2 and TRBJ2-3, with D possibly being TRBD2 (6 bases). CDR1 and CDR2 from the germline V gene are SGHTA and FQGNSA. Trimming took 6 bases from V and 6 from J, leaving 13 bases between them. The CDR3 consists of 13 residues. The whole variable domain, filled in from reference TRBV7-2 and TRBJ2-3, reads GAGVSQSPSNKVTEKGKDVELRCDPISGHTALYWYRQSLGQGLEFLIYFQGNSAPDKSGLPSDRFSAERTGGSVSTLTIQRTQQEDSAVYLCASSFSAGDTQYFGPGTRLTVL.